The 28 T cell receptor beta chains given below trace back to one sample, sequenced in a study of spatial heterogeneity in lung cancer. Time point given: sample taken at primary tumor resection. The input material, whole RNA from tumor, nontumor lung or frozen PBMC, was sequenced unsorted. TCRdb recomputed calls from the 5' RACE reads with MiXCR, one row per CDR3 protein. In the table there are 60,000 to 65,000 distinct CDR3 sequences, roughly 8% of which are singletons. The source material was PBMCs, sampled at surgery. These receptors were obtained from a female donor with early-stage non-small cell lung cancer.

V and J are TRBV6-6 and TRBJ2-7, with D hard to call. The germline CDR1 and CDR2 sequences are MNHNY and SVGAGI (reference sequence). The ends were cut back, 6 bases at V and 5 bases at J, with 17 bases in the middle. The CDR3 contains 14 residues. The CDR3 protein is CASSPRDAPNEQYF. The CDR3 coding sequence is TGTGCCAGCAGCCCCAGAGACGCCCCTAACGAGCAGTACTTC.

This clonotype was found many times. V gene TRBV5-1 combines with J gene TRBJ2-5, with 9 bases identical to TRBD2. V was pared by 5 bases and J by 0 bases, with 5 bases of the junction left unmatched. Germline V gene lookup returns CDR1 SGHRS and CDR2 YFSETQ. The CDR3 is 15 residues long. For the CDR3, the DNA is TGCGCCAGCAGTGGTAGCGGGAGAGACCAAGAGACCCAGTACTTC. Its protein product is CASSGSGRDQETQYF.

At least ten counts were recorded for this clonotype. CDR3 DNA: TGTGCCATCAGTGACAGAGAATGGACTGAAGCTTTCTTT. Translated: CAISDREWTEAFF. This sequence joins TRBV10-3 and TRBJ1-1, with D unresolved. Trimming pared 3 bases from V and 5 bases from J, leaving 10 bases between. There are 13 residues in the CDR3. The V gene's germline CDR1 is ENHRY and CDR2 SYGVKD.

V usage is TRBV6-2 or TRBV6-3 and J usage is TRBJ2-6, with TRBD1 identical over 7 bases. Trimming at V came to 6 bases and at J to 0 bases, leaving 8 bases not matched to a gene. Germline V CDR1 and CDR2: MNHEY, SVGEGT. This CDR3 contains 17 residues. In DNA, the CDR3 is TGTGCCAGCAGAAGAGGCGCAGGGGGCTCTGGGGCCAACGTCCTGACTTTC. It encodes CASRRGAGGSGANVLTF.

This clonotype was detected many times. The V and J genes are TRBV5-6 and TRBJ1-2; TRBD1 is a possible D gene (5 bases). This CDR3 has 16 residues. Deletions cut 1 base from V and 7 bases from J, with 20 bases between. CDR1 and CDR2 (germline): SGHDT, YYEEEE. The CDR3 sequence: CASSLWPDTLTRGYTF. The CDR3, as DNA: TGTGCCAGCAGCTTGTGGCCGGACACTCTTACACGTGGCTACACCTTC.

V is TRBV30 and J is TRBJ1-5, with D possibly TRBD1 on 5 matching bases. Germline V lookup: CDR1 GTSNPN, CDR2 SVGIG (reference sequence). The CDR3 spans 13 residues. Trimming took off 2 bases at V and 1 base at J, with 6 bases between the two ends. The CDR3 region has the DNA TGTGCCTGGAGTACAGGAAGCAATCAGCCCCAGCATTTT. Translating gives CAWSTGSNQPQHF.

The V and J genes are TRBV5-1 and TRBJ2-2; tentative D call: TRBD1 (6 bases). Per the germline V gene, CDR1 is SGHRS and CDR2 is YFSETQ. This CDR3 has 15 amino acids. Between the trimmed V and J ends, which lost 4 bases and 6 bases, there was a span of 16 bases. The CDR3 DNA reads as TGCGCCAGCAGCATACAGGGTAATGGTGCCGGGGAGCTGTTTTTT. It encodes CASSIQGNGAGELFF. Drawing the rest from reference TRBV5-1 and TRBJ2-2, the complete variable domain is KAGVTQTPRYLIKTRGQQVTLSCSPISGHRSVSWYQQTPGQGLQFLFEYFSETQRNKGNFPGRFSGRQFSNSRSEMNVSTLELGDSALYLCASSIQGNGAGELFFGEGSRLTVL.

This clonotype was counted only a few times. The chain employs TRBV4-2 and TRBJ2-7, with D possibly TRBD2 on 6 matching bases. With 0 bases removed from V and 3 bases from J, the gap between germline ends came to 9 bases. Germline-derived CDR1 and CDR2 are LGHNA and YNFKEQ. The CDR3 contains 14 residues. DNA of the CDR3: TGTGCCAGCAGCCAAGAACTAGCCCACTACGAGCAGTACGTC. Translated: CASSQELAHYEQYV.

This clonotype was counted at least ten times. As DNA, the CDR3 is TGCAGCGTTGACGGCCCAGGGTTTGGCACTGAAGCTTTCTTT. Translated, it gives CSVDGPGFGTEAFF. The chain employs TRBV29-1 and TRBJ1-1, with a possible D match to TRBD1 (5 bases). Germline V gene data show CDR1 as SQVTM and CDR2 as ANQGSEA. There are 14 residues in the CDR3. V shed 3 bases and J shed 4 bases, with 15 bases lying between them.

This chain joins TRBV5-1 and TRBJ2-1; weak D call: TRBD2 (5 bases). Trimming took off 4 bases at V and 2 bases at J, with 13 bases between the two ends. Germline-derived CDR1 and CDR2 are SGHRS and YFSETQ. The CDR3 is 15 residues long. CDR3 bases: TGCGCCAGCAGCCTCGGGGTAGTCGCCTACAATGAGCAGTTCTTC. This translates into CASSLGVVAYNEQFF.

This rearrangement joins TRBV12-3 or TRBV12-4 to TRBJ2-1; no definite D call. The length of the CDR3 is 14 residues. V was pared by 8 bases and J by 12 bases, with 23 bases between. DNA of the CDR3: TGTGCCAGCTATACACGACGAGCCAGGTATGGGCAGTTCTTC. Its protein is CASYTRRARYGQFF.

This chain connects TRBV3-1 to TRBJ2-2; D remains unclear. Trimming pared 3 bases from V and 1 base from J, leaving 9 bases between. Germline CDR1 reads LGHDT; CDR2 reads YNNKEL (reference sequence). The CDR3 runs 15 residues. In nucleotides, the CDR3 is TGTGCCAGCAGCCAGCCCGAGGTGAACACCGGGGAGCTGTTTTTT. Translated: CASSQPEVNTGELFF.

In this sample, this clonotype turned up many times. The V gene is TRBV7-2, the J gene TRBJ1-1; D is ambiguous. V was cut by 2 bases and J by 1 base, with 11 bases left in between. Per germline, CDR1 SGHTA and CDR2 FQGNSA. The CDR3 consists of 15 residues. CDR3 residues: CASSLRVGPNTEAFF. The CDR3 DNA reads TGTGCCAGCAGCTTAAGAGTTGGACCGAACACTGAAGCTTTCTTT.

In this sample, this clonotype turned up a few times. The J gene is TRBJ2-1, the V gene TRBV20-1; 13 bases agree with TRBD2. Trimming at V came to 6 bases and at J to 6 bases, leaving 5 bases not matched to a gene. The CDR3 covers 14 residues. Germline CDR1 reads DFQATT; CDR2 reads SNEGSKA (reference sequence). CDR3 bases: TGCAGTGCCACGGGACTAGCGGGAAGCAATGAGCAGTTCTTC. As protein: CSATGLAGSNEQFF.

This clonotype was recorded at least ten times. V usage is TRBV7-9 and J usage is TRBJ1-1; TRBD1 might be the D (6 bases). The CDR3 sequence is 13 residues long. CDR1 SEHNR and CDR2 FQNEAQ come from the germline V gene (reference sequence). V lost 5 bases and J 5 bases, leaving 12 bases between the germline ends. The CDR3 loop is CASSPGVGTEAFF. CDR3 DNA: TGTGCCAGCAGCCCAGGGGTTGGGACTGAAGCTTTCTTT. The whole variable domain, filled in from reference TRBV7-9 and TRBJ1-1, reads DTGVSQNPRHKITKRGQNVTFRCDPISEHNRLYWYRQTLGQGPEFLTYFQNEAQLEKSRLLSDRFSAERPKGSFSTLEIQRTEQGDSAMYLCASSPGVGTEAFFGQGTRLTVV.

This clonotype was observed many times. The chain has TRBV7-2 and TRBJ2-1, with TRBD1 matching 10 bases. Germline lookup yields CDR1 SGHTA and CDR2 FQGNSA. CDR3 length: 16 residues. V lost 5 bases and J lost 7; bases outside the gene matches: 11. CDR3 amino acids: CASSPETGTGDNEQFF. DNA of the CDR3: TGTGCCAGCAGCCCCGAAACCGGGACAGGGGATAATGAGCAGTTCTTC.

This clonotype was recorded many times. The CDR3 is CASSSGQGGLNEKLFF. Here the CDR3 DNA reads TGTGCCAGCAGTTCCGGACAGGGGGGCCTGAACGAAAAACTGTTTTTT. The V call is TRBV25-1, the J call TRBJ1-4; 10 nucleotides match TRBD1. CDR3 length: 16 residues. The junction had 11 bases not matched to a gene; V was cut back by 5 bases and J by 8 bases. Germline V gives CDR1 MGHDK, CDR2 SYGVNS.

This clonotype came up many times. The chain links TRBV6-2 or TRBV6-3 to TRBJ1-5; TRBD1 might be the D (6 bases). Germline CDR1 reads MNHEY; CDR2 reads SVGEGT. V was pared by 6 bases and J by 0 bases, with 15 bases between. The CDR3 runs 16 residues. In DNA, the CDR3 is TGTGCCAGCAGAGCCCCCGGGACACTTAGCAATCAGCCCCAGCATTTT. Translated: CASRAPGTLSNQPQHF.

Many counts were recorded for this clonotype. The V call is TRBV5-6, the J call TRBJ1-5; D call uncertain. Germline V gives CDR1 SGHDT, CDR2 YYEEEE. The CDR3 runs 16 residues. The ends were cut back, 3 bases at V and 0 bases at J, with 13 bases in the middle. This chain's CDR3 is CASSYSRTASNQPQHF. CDR3 coding DNA: TGTGCCAGCAGCTACTCACGGACGGCTAGCAATCAGCCCCAGCATTTT.

To note about this clonotype: One base away lies a much larger clone, so this may be a sequencing read error. This rearrangement joins TRBV6-1 to TRBJ1-5; D is ambiguous. Germline V gene sequence: CDR1 MNHNS, CDR2 SASEGT. The CDR3 runs 13 residues. Here the CDR3 reads CASRFWQNQPRHF. In DNA, the CDR3 is TGTGCCAGCAGATTCTGGCAGAATCAGCCCCGGCATTTT.

This clonotype was found many times. The V call is TRBV10-1, the J call TRBJ2-3; D unresolved. V was pared by 6 bases and J by 1 base, with 11 bases between. The CDR3 has 14 residues. CDR1 WNHNN and CDR2 SYGVQD come from the germline V gene (reference sequence). CDR3 loop: CASSDETRTDTQYF. CDR3 nucleotide sequence: TGCGCCAGCAGCGATGAGACACGCACAGATACGCAGTATTTT.

This clonotype was detected many times. This chain uses TRBV5-1 with TRBJ2-5; a possible D gene is TRBD2 (6 bases). Deletions cut 4 bases from V and 5 bases from J, with 15 bases between. The length of the CDR3 is 14 residues. CDR1 is SGHRS and CDR2 is YFSETQ in the germline V gene. This chain's CDR3 is CASSAKVGGETQYF. Written as DNA, the CDR3 is TGCGCCAGCAGCGCGAAGGTCGGAGGGGAGACCCAGTACTTC.

The chain employs TRBV13 and TRBJ2-1; D gene uncertain. Germline V gene sequence: CDR1 PRHDT, CDR2 FYEKMQ (reference sequence). The CDR3 spans 14 residues. The V end was cut by 3 bases, the J end by 5 bases, with 11 bases between. CDR3 nucleotide sequence: TGTGCCAGCAGCTTCCTGGGCATCGACAATGAGCAGTTCTTC. Amino acids: CASSFLGIDNEQFF.

This clonotype was picked up a small number of times. The chain uses TRBV6-1 and TRBJ2-3, with 9 nucleotides matching TRBD2. The germline CDR1 and CDR2 sequences are MNHNS and SASEGT. The CDR3 consists of 16 residues. V shed 2 bases, J shed 2 bases, and the junction held 5 bases outside the gene matches. The DNA for the CDR3 is TGTGCCAGCAGTGAATCTAGCGGGGCCTTCACAGATACGCAGTATTTT. It yields the protein CASSESSGAFTDTQYF.

This clonotype was seen more than once but under ten times. The chain has TRBV20-1 and TRBJ1-1; tentative D call: TRBD1 (5 bases). The V gene lost 0 bases and the J gene lost 0 bases, with 14 bases spanning the gap. CDR1 and CDR2 from the germline V gene are DFQATT and SNEGSKA (reference sequence). This CDR3 region has 16 residues. The CDR3: CSARDIKRGLNTEAFF. CDR3 sequence (DNA): TGCAGTGCTAGAGATATCAAGAGGGGCCTGAACACTGAAGCTTTCTTT.

Worth noting for this clonotype: Compared with germline, one end of the junction differs, possibly owing to a read error. The chain joins TRBV5-1 to TRBJ2-1; D is possibly TRBD2 (6 bases). CDR3 length equals 15 residues. Germline loops: CDR1 SGHRS, CDR2 YFSETQ. CDR3 sequence: CGSSLSGSSYNEQFF. In DNA form, the CDR3 reads TGCGGCAGCAGCTTGTCCGGGAGCTCCTACAATGAGCAGTTCTTC.

This chain connects TRBV7-2 to TRBJ1-1, with TRBD1 identical over 8 bases. The V gene's germline CDR1 is SGHTA and CDR2 FQGNSA. V gave up 3 bases and J gave up 1 base; unmatched junction bases: 1. This CDR3 has 14 residues. This CDR3 reads CASSLDRANTEAFF. DNA of the CDR3: TGTGCCAGCAGCTTGGACAGGGCGAACACTGAAGCTTTCTTT.

The chain links TRBV7-2 to TRBJ2-3; 7 positions match TRBD2. This CDR3 is 16 amino acids long. Trimming removed 5 bases from V and 6 bases from J; junction bases left unmatched: 14. The germline V gene has CDR1 SGHTA and CDR2 FQGNSA. The CDR3 nucleotides are TGTGCCAGCAGCCTACGTACCGGGACTACCGTTGATACGCAGTATTTT. It encodes CASSLRTGTTVDTQYF.